Below, 30 T cell receptor beta chains from the same sample are listed, as sequenced in a study of technical replicates of blood from a handful of donors. Measured with immunoSEQ multiplex PCR; TCRdb has only the in-frame clones, and not every one. Of 85,000 to 100,000 clones listed, around 95% are singletons. Sequencing input: T cells isolated from PBMCs. Receptor source: a human donor in good health.

V gene TRBV19 combines with J gene TRBJ2-7, with TRBD2 matching over 7 bases. The CDR3 runs to 14 residues. V lost 3 bases to trimming and J lost 3 bases; unmatched junction nucleotides: 5. Per the germline V gene, CDR1 is LNHDA and CDR2 is SQIVND (reference sequence). This CDR3 is CASSIGLADYEQYF. CDR3 bases: TGTGCCAGTAGTATTGGGCTAGCGGACTACGAGCAGTACTTC.

The chain has TRBV11-2 and TRBJ2-7; 9 bases fit TRBD2. The CDR3 contains 14 residues. Germline-derived CDR1 and CDR2 are SGHAT and FQNNGV. Trimming at V came to 4 bases and at J to 3 bases, leaving 4 bases not matched to a gene. For the CDR3, the DNA is TGTGCCAGCAGCTCAGCGGGAGGAGGCTACGAGCAGTACTTC. This encodes CASSSAGGGYEQYF.

V gene TRBV6-5 combines with J gene TRBJ1-4; maybe TRBD1 (5 bases). Trimming removed 10 bases at V and 3 bases at J, with 18 bases between. Germline CDR1 MNHEY, CDR2 SVGAGI. The CDR3 sequence is 15 residues long. The CDR3 here is CATTISGTSNEKLFF. CDR3 nucleotide sequence: TGTGCCACCACAATCTCCGGGACTTCTAATGAAAAACTGTTTTTT.

The chain couples TRBV5-8 to TRBJ1-5, with 9 bases lining up with TRBD1. CDR1 and CDR2 from the germline V gene are SGHTS and YDEGEE. The CDR3 covers 15 residues. The V and J ends lost 3 bases and 2 bases, in that order; junction bases with no gene match: 3. CDR3 loop: CASSWGQGRNQPQHF. The CDR3 DNA reads as TGTGCCAGCAGCTGGGGACAGGGACGCAATCAGCCCCAGCATTTT.

CDR3 DNA: TGTGCCAGCAGAAATAGCGGGGACACCGGGGAGCTGTTTTTT. It is translated as CASRNSGDTGELFF. The V gene is TRBV6-4, the J gene TRBJ2-2; TRBD2 aligns across 8 bases. Germline CDR1 and CDR2: MRHNA and SNTAGT. Unmatched junction bases numbered 3, after V lost 6 bases and J lost 3 bases. This CDR3 has 14 amino acids.

The V gene is TRBV5-1, the J gene TRBJ2-5; the match to TRBD1 covers 9 bases. V dropped 4 bases and J dropped 5; count of bases not matched to a gene: 12. The CDR3 consists of 16 residues. Per the germline V gene, CDR1 is SGHRS and CDR2 is YFSETQ. This CDR3 is CASSLGTGLRGETQYF. The CDR3 DNA reads TGCGCCAGCAGCCTAGGGACAGGGCTTCGAGGGGAGACCCAGTACTTC.

This clone was observed a single time. The chain couples TRBV5-4 to TRBJ1-2; D possibly corresponds to TRBD1 (5 bases). Germline V lookup: CDR1 SGHNT, CDR2 YYREEE (reference sequence). Trimming took 4 bases from V and 1 from J, leaving 8 bases between them. This CDR3 contains 13 residues. The CDR3 sequence: CASSGQGNYGYTF. The CDR3 DNA is TGTGCCAGCAGCGGCCAGGGTAACTATGGCTACACCTTC.

V usage is TRBV5-5 and J usage is TRBJ1-2, with 9 bases fitting TRBD1. The germline gives CDR1 SGHKS, CDR2 YYEKEE (reference sequence). J lost 6 bases, V lost 4 bases, and 7 bases had no gene match. This CDR3 has 14 residues. Here the CDR3 DNA reads TGTGCCAGCAGCCCCGGGACAGGGAACGATGGCTACACCTTC. This translates into CASSPGTGNDGYTF.

This chain uses TRBV30 with TRBJ2-7; 9 nucleotides line up with TRBD1. The CDR3 covers 13 residues. J was trimmed by 6 bases and V by 2 bases; bases with no gene match: 5. Germline loops: CDR1 GTSNPN, CDR2 SVGIG (reference sequence). The CDR3 loop reads CAWSQLDRGEQYF. Written as DNA, the CDR3 is TGTGCCTGGAGTCAGTTGGACAGGGGCGAGCAGTACTTC.

J is TRBJ1-2 and V is TRBV7-9, with a weak D call TRBD1 (6 bases). CDR3 size: 14 residues. The V and J ends lost 1 base and 7 bases respectively, with 13 bases between them. Germline CDR1 reads SEHNR; CDR2 reads FQNEAQ (reference sequence). In nucleotides, the CDR3 is TGTGCCAGCAGCTTAGTGTCCAGGGGTCCTGGCTACACCTTC. It translates to CASSLVSRGPGYTF.

The genes are TRBV5-1 and TRBJ2-3, with 9 bases matching TRBD1. The CDR3 loop spans 14 amino acids. Germline V gene sequence: CDR1 SGHRS, CDR2 YFSETQ. The V and J ends lost 5 bases and 4 bases, in that order; junction bases with no gene match: 5. The CDR3 region has the DNA TGCGCCAGCAGTCCAGGACAGGGGTCAGATACGCAGTATTTT. Translating gives CASSPGQGSDTQYF. Combining the CDR3 with reference TRBV5-1 and TRBJ2-3 gives the whole variable domain KAGVTQTPRYLIKTRGQQVTLSCSPISGHRSVSWYQQTPGQGLQFLFEYFSETQRNKGNFPGRFSGRQFSNSRSEMNVSTLELGDSALYLCASSPGQGSDTQYFGPGTRLTVL.

The chain uses TRBV7-8 and TRBJ2-5; 9 bases are a match to TRBD2. Germline loops: CDR1 SGHVS, CDR2 FQNEAQ. This CDR3 spans 15 amino acids. J lost 4 bases, V lost 5 bases, and 8 bases had no gene match. This CDR3 reads CASSQLAGVGETQYF. The CDR3 DNA follows: TGTGCCAGCAGCCAATTAGCGGGAGTAGGAGAGACCCAGTACTTC.

The rearrangement joins TRBV20-1 to TRBJ1-2, with D possibly matching TRBD1 (5 bases). The V end was cut by 6 bases, the J end by 6 bases, with 11 bases between. The germline V gene encodes CDR1 DFQATT and CDR2 SNEGSKA (reference sequence). The CDR3 loop spans 11 amino acids. The CDR3 is CSASGENGYTF. The CDR3 coding sequence is TGCAGTGCGTCGGGGGAAAATGGCTACACCTTC.

V and J are TRBV28 and TRBJ1-2, with no clear D. V was clipped by 8 bases and J by 3 bases, with 10 bases between them. This CDR3 comprises 12 residues. In germline, CDR1 is MDHEN, CDR2 SYDVKM. The CDR3 here is CASLVGDYGYTF. The CDR3 DNA is TGTGCCAGCCTTGTCGGGGACTATGGCTACACCTTC.

The chain uses TRBV6-5 and TRBJ1-1; D not resolved. V shed 3 bases and J shed 0 bases, with 8 bases lying between them. Germline values: CDR1 MNHEY, CDR2 SVGAGI. This CDR3 region has 14 residues. CDR3 nucleotides: TGTGCCAGCAGTTATGGGGAGATGAACACTGAAGCTTTCTTT. As protein: CASSYGEMNTEAFF.

The V and J genes are TRBV29-1 and TRBJ1-1; 8 nucleotides match TRBD1. Germline CDR1 and CDR2: SQVTM and ANQGSEA. The J segment lost 4 bases and the V segment lost 7 bases, leaving 5 bases of the junction unmatched. This CDR3 has 12 residues. The CDR3 nucleotides are TGCAGCGGGCGAACAGGGGGCACTGAAGCTTTCTTT. Its translation is CSGRTGGTEAFF.

This chain uses TRBV4-1 with TRBJ2-1, with D unresolved. V was pared by 0 bases and J by 3 bases, with 12 bases between. This CDR3 comprises 16 residues. CDR1 MGHRA and CDR2 YSYEKL come from the germline V gene. The CDR3 loop reads CASSQEKRTNYNEQFF. CDR3 bases: TGCGCCAGCAGCCAAGAAAAGCGAACAAACTACAATGAGCAGTTCTTC.

This clone was observed a handful of times. CDR3: CASSRRKEGSNQPQHF. In DNA, the CDR3 is TGTGCCAGTAGCCGGCGGAAGGAGGGGAGCAATCAGCCCCAGCATTTT. The rearrangement links TRBV19 to TRBJ1-5; D might be TRBD1 (5 bases). Trimming took 6 bases from V and 1 from J, leaving 16 bases between them. This CDR3 comprises 16 residues. Germline CDR1 is LNHDA and CDR2 is SQIVND (reference sequence).

This rearrangement joins TRBV6-5 to TRBJ2-1; D is unclear. The CDR3 runs to 15 residues. Germline V lookup: CDR1 MNHEY, CDR2 SVGAGI. V gave up 2 bases and J gave up 9 bases, with 17 bases separating them. As DNA, the CDR3 is TGTGCCAGCAGTTACACCCTTAATCACCCCAGTGAGCAGTTCTTC. It is translated as CASSYTLNHPSEQFF.

The chain carries TRBV21-1 and TRBJ2-7; the D call of TRBD2 is as the table states it, not checked on the DNA. TRBV21-1 is labeled a pseudogene. This CDR3 comprises 19 residues. CDR3 sequence reads: CASSKPRKRLATESYEQYF. The CDR3 nucleotides are TGTGCCAGCAGCAAACCCCGTAAGAGACTAGCGACCGAGTCCTACGAGCAGTACTTC.

J is TRBJ2-2 and V is TRBV7-9; D unresolved. The CDR3 spans 14 residues. V was shortened by 1 base and J by 2 bases, with 5 bases between the two germline ends. Germline V gene sequence: CDR1 SEHNR, CDR2 FQNEAQ (reference sequence). This CDR3 is CASSLGGNTGELFF. As DNA, the CDR3 is TGTGCCAGCAGCTTAGGCGGAAACACCGGGGAGCTGTTTTTT.

The V call is TRBV2, the J call TRBJ2-3; weak D call: TRBD1 (6 bases). This CDR3 is 13 amino acids long. Trimming cost V 9 bases and J 2 bases, with 12 bases left between them. In germline, CDR1 is SNHLY, CDR2 FYNNEI. CDR3 in DNA: TGTGCCAGTGGACAGCCTTCCACAGATACGCAGTATTTT. Its translation: CASGQPSTDTQYF.

The chain combines TRBV25-1 with TRBJ2-1; TRBD1 agrees at 7 bases. CDR1 is MGHDK and CDR2 is SYGVNS in the germline V gene. The CDR3 is 13 amino acids. Trimming at V came to 6 bases and at J to 7 bases, leaving 6 bases not matched to a gene. CDR3 sequence: CASRDRVGNEQFF. The CDR3 nucleotides are TGTGCCAGCAGAGACAGGGTTGGGAATGAGCAGTTCTTC.

This chain connects TRBV5-6 to TRBJ2-1; 9 nucleotides align to TRBD2. Germline V gives CDR1 SGHDT, CDR2 YYEEEE. V lost 4 bases, J lost 1 base, and 3 bases stayed unmatched. The CDR3 covers 15 residues. The CDR3, as DNA: TGTGCCAGCAGCCCGGGACTAGCTTCCTACAATGAGCAGTTCTTC. As protein: CASSPGLASYNEQFF.

DNA for the CDR3: TGTGCCAGCAGTTTACAAGTGACAGCGAACACTGAAGCTTTCTTT. Its protein product is CASSLQVTANTEAFF. The rearrangement uses TRBV27 and TRBJ1-1, with a weak D call TRBD1 (5 bases). V gave up 2 bases and J gave up 1 base, with 11 bases separating them. This CDR3 comprises 15 residues. Looked up from germline, CDR1 is MNHEY and CDR2 is SMNVEV (reference sequence).

The chain couples TRBV4-1 to TRBJ2-1; TRBD2 matches at 9 bases. The germline V gene has CDR1 MGHRA and CDR2 YSYEKL. CDR3 length equals 14 residues. The ends lost 5 bases at V and 8 bases at J; junction bases unmatched: 7. CDR3 in DNA: TGCGCCAGCAGCGGAGGCGGGGGGGATTATGAGCAGTTCTTC. Protein product: CASSGGGGDYEQFF.

The chain employs TRBV15 and TRBJ2-5; 7 bases match TRBD2. With 1 base clipped from V and 2 bases from J, the junction kept 4 bases outside the gene matches. This CDR3 is 15 amino acids long. Germline values: CDR1 LNHNV, CDR2 YYDKDF (reference sequence). CDR3: CATSRGSSGQETQYF. CDR3 DNA sequence: TGTGCCACCAGCAGAGGGTCTAGCGGACAAGAGACCCAGTACTTC. The full variable domain, with the rest looked up from reference TRBV15 and TRBJ2-5, is DAMVIQNPRYQVTQFGKPVTLSCSQTLNHNVMYWYQQKSSQAPKLLFHYYDKDFNNEADTPDNFQSRRPNTSFCFLDIRSPGLGDTAMYLCATSRGSSGQETQYFGPGTRLLVL.

V is TRBV6-1 and J is TRBJ1-2; unclear D gene. The germline V gene encodes CDR1 MNHNS and CDR2 SASEGT. V gave up 2 bases and J gave up 2 bases, with 6 bases separating them. There are 13 residues in the CDR3. The CDR3 loop reads CASSEYGNYGYTF. For the CDR3, the DNA is TGTGCCAGCAGTGAATACGGGAACTATGGCTACACCTTC.

The rearrangement uses TRBV27 and TRBJ1-1; 8 nucleotides align to TRBD1. Germline loops: CDR1 MNHEY, CDR2 SMNVEV (reference sequence). With V trimmed by 4 bases and J by 8 bases, 3 bases remained unmatched. The CDR3 contains 12 residues. The CDR3 bases are TGTGCCAGCAGTTCCGGACAGGGCGAAGCTTTCTTT. Translation gives CASSSGQGEAFF.

This CDR3 is CASSPVENTEAFF. The DNA for the CDR3 is TGTGCCAGCTCACCTGTAGAGAACACTGAAGCTTTCTTT. This chain connects TRBV18 to TRBJ1-1; D ambiguous. This CDR3 region has 13 residues. Trimming removed 3 bases from V and 1 base from J, with 6 bases in between. The germline V gene has CDR1 KGHSH and CDR2 LQKENI. Drawing the rest from reference TRBV18 and TRBJ1-1, the complete variable domain is NAGVMQNPRHLVRRRGQEARLRCSPMKGHSHVYWYRQLPEEGLKFMVYLQKENIIDESGMPKERFSAEFPKEGPSILRIQQVVRGDSAAYFCASSPVENTEAFFGQGTRLTVV.